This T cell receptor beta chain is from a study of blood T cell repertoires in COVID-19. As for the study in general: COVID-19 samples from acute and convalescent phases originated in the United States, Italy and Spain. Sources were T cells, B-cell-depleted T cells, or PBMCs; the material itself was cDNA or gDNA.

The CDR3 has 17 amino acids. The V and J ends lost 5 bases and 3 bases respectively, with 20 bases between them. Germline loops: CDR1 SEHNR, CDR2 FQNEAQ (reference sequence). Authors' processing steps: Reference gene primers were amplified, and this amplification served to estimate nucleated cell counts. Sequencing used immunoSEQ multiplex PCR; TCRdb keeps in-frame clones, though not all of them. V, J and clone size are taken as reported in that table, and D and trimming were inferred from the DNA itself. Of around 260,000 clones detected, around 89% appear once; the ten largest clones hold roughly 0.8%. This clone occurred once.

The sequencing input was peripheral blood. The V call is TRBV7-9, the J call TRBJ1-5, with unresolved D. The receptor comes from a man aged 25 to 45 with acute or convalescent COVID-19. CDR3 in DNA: TGTGCCAGCAGCCTCGGGCTTCGGGAAGGTAACAATCAGCCCCAGCATTTT. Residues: CASSLGLREGNNQPQHF.